This T cell receptor (beta chain) derives from a study of T-cell reconstitution after alpha-beta-depleted transplantation in children. Study outcomes and limitations: Expanded graft clones, several hundred of them, were reportedly the source of alpha-beta T cells about two months after transplant. Once a year had passed after transplant, T-cell counts and diversity came mostly from newly produced T cells. Some patients' high day-60 TCRbeta diversity was attributed to recipient cells surviving conditioning.

The CDR3 sequence is 12 residues long. V was clipped by 4 bases and J by 5 bases, with 6 bases between them. The germline V gene encodes CDR1 KGHSH and CDR2 LQKENI. As it was prepared, the TCRbeta library received unique molecular identifiers. MiXCR, run by TCRdb on the PCR reads, gives a single entry per CDR3 protein. Of 250,000 to 400,000 distinct CDR3 sequences listed, approximately 20% were seen once; the top ten hold over 9.5%. This clonotype has more than one count but fewer than ten. The antigen remains undetermined. This TCR came from a male patient younger than 18 who had a stem cell transplant for acute lymphoblastic leukemia, so the T cells may come from the graft donor. This chain joins TRBV18 and TRBJ1-5; D uncertain. The material sequenced was PBMCs, mostly from graft donor cells, taken 180 days after TCRalphabeta/CD19-depleted stem cell transplant. The CDR3 reads CASSLTDQPQHF. The CDR3 nucleotides are TGTGCCAGCTCACTAACAGATCAGCCCCAGCATTTT. Drawing the rest from reference TRBV18 and TRBJ1-5, the complete variable domain is NAGVMQNPRHLVRRRGQEARLRCSPMKGHSHVYWYRQLPEEGLKFMVYLQKENIIDESGMPKERFSAEFPKEGPSILRIQQVVRGDSAAYFCASSLTDQPQHFGDGTRLSIL.